This T cell receptor beta chain was identified in a study of blood T cell repertoires in COVID-19. Study background: Acute-phase and convalescent COVID-19 samples originated in the United States, Italy and Spain. From T cells, B-cell-depleted T cells, or PBMCs came the material, which was cDNA or gDNA.

In the study's own analysis: By means of reference gene primer amplification, nucleated cell counts were estimated. Profiled with immunoSEQ multiplex PCR; TCRdb holds only in-frame clones, not every one. V, J and clone size are those of that table, while D and trimming were read from the DNA. The sample has roughly 17,000 clones, around 90% seen once. A note on this clone: The sample holds other DNA sequences that translate to the same CDR3.

Trimming cost V 5 bases and J 6 bases, with 14 bases left between them. The CDR3 length is 14 residues. Germline assignment: CDR1 MDHEN and CDR2 SYDVKM. The genes are TRBV28 and TRBJ1-5; tentatively, D is TRBD1 (5 bases). This TCR was recovered from a human donor in a cohort sampled during active COVID-19. Sequencing was performed on peripheral blood. Here the CDR3 reads CASSPSQGTQPQHF. The CDR3 DNA is TGTGCCAGCAGTCCGTCCCAGGGCACTCAGCCCCAGCATTTT.